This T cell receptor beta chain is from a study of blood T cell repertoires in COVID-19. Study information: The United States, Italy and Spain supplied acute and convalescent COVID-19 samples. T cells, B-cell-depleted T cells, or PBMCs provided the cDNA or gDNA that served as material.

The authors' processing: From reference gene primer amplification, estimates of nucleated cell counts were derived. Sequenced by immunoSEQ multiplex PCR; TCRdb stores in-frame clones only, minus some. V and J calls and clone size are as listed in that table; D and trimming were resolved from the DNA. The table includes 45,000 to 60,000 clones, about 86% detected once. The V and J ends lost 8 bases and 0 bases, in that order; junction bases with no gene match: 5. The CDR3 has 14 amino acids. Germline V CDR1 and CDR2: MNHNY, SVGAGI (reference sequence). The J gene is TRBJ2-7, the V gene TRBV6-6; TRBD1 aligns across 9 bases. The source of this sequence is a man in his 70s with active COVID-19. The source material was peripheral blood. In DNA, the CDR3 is TGTGCCAGCCTTTCGACAGGGGGCTCCTACGAGCAGTACTTC. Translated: CASLSTGGSYEQYF.